This T cell receptor beta chain was obtained from a study of T cell repertoires in aging, cancer and after chemotherapy. Turning to the study itself: Approximately 9.6 million TCR reads were in the whole dataset. General study results and limits: Rebound thymic output was suggested by rising median generation probability during chemotherapy in each cancer cohort.

Peripheral blood genomic DNA, not sorted cells or RNA, was the template. The CDR3 has 18 residues. V was pared by 1 base and J by 5 bases, with 16 bases of the junction left unmatched. The germline gives CDR1 SGHVS, CDR2 FNYEAQ. This clonotype was counted between two and nine times. Its antigen is currently unknown. Multiplex touch-down PCR with TRB-A/B primers amplified rearranged V-D-J TRB sequences. TCRdb used MiXCR to reprocess the multiplex PCR reads, holding one entry per CDR3 protein. The sample consists of about 2,500 distinct CDR3 sequences, about 32% of them appearing once. This receptor was identified in a human donor with a solid tumor. The chain is built from TRBV7-6 and TRBJ2-5, with 7 positions matching TRBD1. Sequenced: blood. The CDR3: CASSLGWGGTALAETQYF. CDR3 coding DNA: TGTGCCAGCAGCTTAGGGTGGGGTGGGACAGCGCTTGCGGAGACCCAGTACTTC. Variable domain in full (rest from reference TRBV7-6 and TRBJ2-5): GAGVSQSPRYKVTKRGQDVALRCDPISGHVSLYWYRQALGQGPEFLTYFNYEAQQDKSGLPNDRFSAERPEGSISTLTIQRTEQRDSAMYRCASSLGWGGTALAETQYFGPGTRLLVL.